This T cell receptor beta chain originates from a study of OX40 agonist ivuxolimab in advanced cancers. General study results and limits: Both blood CD4+ and CD8+ T cells showed clonal growth by week 6 at 0.1 to 3.0 mg/kg. CD8+ T cells showed, on average, more clonal expansion than CD4+ cells.

The CDR3 sequence is 14 residues long. V gave up 4 bases and J gave up 2 bases; unmatched junction bases: 2. CDR1 and CDR2 (germline): MNHNY, SVGAGI (reference sequence). The assay was immunoSEQ multiplex PCR, and TCRdb's table has in-frame clones only and misses some. Among around 50,000 clones listed, 80% to 90% were seen once. Patients were ruled out by autoimmune disease history or systemic immunosuppression. Sampling times: baseline, cycle 4 day 1, cycle 7 day 1. In the case of this clone: Its antigen is unidentified.

The sequencing here drew on CD4+ or CD8+ T cells sorted from blood, taken in a trial of the OX40 agonist ivuxolimab. The J gene is TRBJ2-7, the V gene TRBV6-6; 10 nucleotides line up with TRBD2. The receptor comes from an adult with an advanced solid tumor such as melanoma, head and neck, liver or kidney cancer. The CDR3 protein is CASSLAGGPYEQYF. Written as DNA, the CDR3 is TGTGCCAGCAGTTTAGCGGGGGGACCCTACGAGCAGTACTTC.